This TCR beta chain was sequenced during a study of shared clonotypes between healthy human individuals. Across the study: For every donor, three CD4 naive, three CD4 memory, two CD8 naive and one CD8 memory plates were used.

Trimming removed 3 bases from V and 4 bases from J; junction bases left unmatched: 6. This CDR3 is built from 15 residues. The germline CDR1 and CDR2 sequences are ENHRY and SYGVKD. Deep-level settings were used for running the assay. The repertoire was sequenced with immunoSEQ multiplex PCR; TCRdb's copy has only in-frame clones and lacks some. The repertoire has about 1 million clones, roughly 75% of them found once; the top ten carry about 1.5%. This clone was detected once. V gene TRBV10-3 combines with J gene TRBJ2-7; 10 positions match TRBD1. The origin of this receptor is a man aged 18 to 30 in good health. Material: memory CD4+ T cells sorted from blood. Subset defined: CD45RA-negative fraction. The CDR3 loop reads CAISDRDRGFYEQYF. The CDR3 DNA reads as TGTGCCATCAGTGACCGGGACAGGGGATTTTACGAGCAGTACTTC.